This TCR beta chain was sequenced during a study of identical twins. V lost 3 bases and J lost 0, with 18 bases in between. The CDR3 spans 18 residues. In germline, CDR1 is SGHDN, CDR2 FVKESK. This clonotype was counted between two and nine times. The antigen remains undetermined. TCRdb called the 5' RACE reads again in MiXCR, with one record for every CDR3 protein. The sample records 1.5 million to 2 million distinct CDR3 sequences, around 33% being singletons. General study points: The presence of invariant MAIT and iNKT cells could partly confound analyses of zero-insertion sequences. Rather than following the same donors, the conclusions depended on cross-sectional statistical analysis. Model-predicted out-of-frame TCR alpha sharing fell below observed values in monozygotic twins.

Sequenced input: cord blood. J is TRBJ2-1 and V is TRBV14, with a weak D call TRBD2 (6 bases). This sequence originates from a newborn girl in good health. The CDR3 sequence: CASSHPLIAVSSYNEQFF. The CDR3 nucleotides read TGTGCCAGCAGCCATCCGTTGATAGCGGTTAGCTCCTACAATGAGCAGTTCTTC.